Each of the 23 T cell receptor beta chains below was sequenced from the same sample in a study of CD8+CD57+ T cells in acquired aplastic anemia. The study profiled TCR beta VDJ and CDR3 using genomic DNA as template. TCRdb analysed the reads with MiXCR anew, one entry per CDR3 protein. The data hold about 98,000 distinct CDR3 sequences, with around 62% observed a single time. Patients included in sequencing had previously demonstrated CD8+CD57+ cell expansion by flow cytometry. What was sequenced was sorted CD4+, CD8+, or CD8+CD57+ T cells (not recorded which) from PBMCs. The receptor source for this set is a human donor with aplastic anemia.

This sequence joins TRBV5-4 and TRBJ2-5, with a possible D match to TRBD1 (6 bases). The CDR3 loop spans 16 amino acids. CDR1 is SGHNT and CDR2 is YYREEE in the germline V gene (reference sequence). V dropped 4 bases and J dropped 4 bases, with 20 bases sitting between them. In DNA form, the CDR3 reads TGTGCCAGCAGCCCGCATTCTGGGGGCGCGGGAGAGACCCAGTACTTC. This codes for CASSPHSGGAGETQYF.

The chain couples TRBV25-1 to TRBJ1-1; D is undetermined. The CDR3 is 13 residues long. With 5 bases removed from V and 3 bases from J, the gap between germline ends came to 10 bases. The V gene's germline CDR1 is MGHDK and CDR2 SYGVNS. CDR3 protein: CASSRQTYTEAFF. Written as DNA, the CDR3 is TGTGCCAGCAGTCGCCAGACTTACACTGAAGCTTTCTTT.

V and J are TRBV9 and TRBJ1-6; D is ambiguous. This CDR3 is built from 15 residues. Germline CDR1 SGDLS, CDR2 YYNGEE. Trimming left V 3 bases short and J 5 bases short, with 12 bases between. CDR3 amino acids: CASSALSGDNSPLHF. CDR3 in DNA: TGTGCCAGCAGCGCCCTTTCCGGGGATAATTCACCCCTCCACTTT.

Details on this clonotype: The germline gene is not matched at one end of the junction; a read error may be the cause. The rearrangement links TRBV20-1 to TRBJ2-3; no clear D gene. The CDR3 is 13 amino acids. The germline CDR1 and CDR2 sequences are DFQATT and SNEGSKA (reference sequence). The DNA of the CDR3 is TGCAATGCTAGAGACTGGACCGCAGATACGCAGTATTTT. Translating it yields CNARDWTADTQYF.

This clonotype was seen only a few times. V usage is TRBV29-1 and J usage is TRBJ2-7; a weak D match, TRBD1 (6 bases). Germline V gene lookup returns CDR1 SQVTM and CDR2 ANQGSEA. V was clipped by 6 bases and J by 1 base, with 7 bases between them. The CDR3 sequence is 11 residues long. The CDR3 loop reads CSVGQSYEQYF. The CDR3 DNA reads as TGCAGCGTCGGACAGTCCTACGAGCAGTACTTC.

The chain employs TRBV7-8 and TRBJ2-7; the D call may be TRBD1 or TRBD2 (6 bases each). The CDR3 runs to 15 residues. V was cut by 2 bases and J by 6 bases, with 17 bases left in between. Germline CDR1 and CDR2: SGHVS and FQNEAQ. The CDR3 reads CASSLRVDGGGEQYF. The DNA for the CDR3 is TGTGCCAGCAGCTTACGGGTGGATGGAGGGGGCGAGCAGTACTTC.

The chain carries TRBV20-1 and TRBJ2-2; D might be TRBD2 (6 bases). The ends were cut back, 6 bases at V and 5 bases at J, with 19 bases in the middle. The CDR3 runs to 15 residues. In germline, CDR1 is DFQATT, CDR2 SNEGSKA (reference sequence). The CDR3 DNA is TGCAGTGCCCTTGGTGGGCTAGCGCGGACCGGGGAGCTGTTTTTT. It is translated as CSALGGLARTGELFF.

For this clonotype: A junction end diverges from the germline sequence, so it may reflect a read error. The chain employs TRBV7-7 and TRBJ2-6; D may be TRBD1 (6 bases). Germline V lookup: CDR1 SSHAT, CDR2 FNYEAQ (reference sequence). The CDR3 sequence is 13 residues long. The chain's CDR3 is CASSLGGSNVLTF. The CDR3, as DNA: TGTGCTAGCAGCTTAGGGGGTTCCAACGTCCTGACTTTC.

The rearrangement joins TRBV20-1 to TRBJ2-4, with 9 bases that match TRBD2. CDR1 is DFQATT, CDR2 SNEGSKA, per germline (reference sequence). Trimming removed 0 bases from V and 7 bases from J; junction bases left unmatched: 1. This CDR3 comprises 13 residues. The CDR3 protein is CSARESGRNIQYF. DNA for the CDR3: TGCAGTGCTAGAGAGAGCGGGAGGAACATTCAGTACTTC.

In this sample, this clonotype turned up a few times. This chain joins TRBV2 and TRBJ2-7; D is ambiguous. Germline CDR1 SNHLY, CDR2 FYNNEI. V lost 7 bases to trimming and J lost 0 bases, with 10 bases between them. This CDR3 contains 13 residues. The CDR3 reads CASTIPDSYEQYF. CDR3 in DNA: TGTGCCAGCACGATCCCAGACTCCTACGAGCAGTACTTC.

The chain employs TRBV14 and TRBJ1-4; D ambiguous. With 4 bases removed from V and 8 bases from J, the gap between germline ends came to 8 bases. The CDR3 is 12 residues long. Looked up from germline, CDR1 is SGHDN and CDR2 is FVKESK. CDR3 sequence: CASSPLGEKLFF. For the CDR3, the DNA is TGTGCCAGCAGCCCCCTTGGAGAAAAACTGTTTTTT.

The V call is TRBV2, the J call TRBJ2-5; 7 bases are a match to TRBD2. Trimming at V came to 6 bases and at J to 5 bases, leaving 9 bases not matched to a gene. The CDR3 length is 14 residues. CDR1 and CDR2 (germline): SNHLY, FYNNEI. This chain's CDR3 is CASRGLAAAETQYF. As DNA, the CDR3 is TGTGCCAGCAGAGGTCTAGCGGCTGCGGAGACCCAGTACTTC.

This clonotype has ten or more counts. The genes are TRBV4-1 and TRBJ2-7; 11 bases fit TRBD1. This CDR3 spans 16 amino acids. Trimming took 3 bases from V and 4 from J; bases not matched to a gene: 8. The germline gives CDR1 MGHRA, CDR2 YSYEKL. The CDR3 reads CASSHVAGTGGYEQYF. CDR3 nucleotides: TGCGCCAGCAGCCATGTCGCCGGGACAGGGGGTTACGAGCAGTACTTC.

This clonotype was recorded only once. The CDR3: CASSVGLAGGLSGELFF. CDR3 sequence (DNA): TGTGCCAGCAGCGTAGGACTAGCGGGGGGGCTTTCCGGGGAGCTGTTTTTT. V is TRBV11-2 and J is TRBJ2-2; 15 bases are shared with TRBD2. The CDR3 spans 17 residues. The trim removed 5 bases at V and 6 bases at J, leaving 7 bases unmatched. Germline V gene lookup returns CDR1 SGHAT and CDR2 FQNNGV.

This clonotype was found many times. This CDR3 is CASSVGTTGLYGYTF. CDR3 sequence (DNA): TGTGCCAGCAGTGTGGGGACGACAGGTCTCTATGGCTACACCTTC. The chain is built from TRBV2 and TRBJ1-2, with D possibly matching TRBD1 (6 bases). The germline CDR1 and CDR2 sequences are SNHLY and FYNNEI. V lost 4 bases and J 4 bases, leaving 16 bases between the germline ends. The CDR3 consists of 15 residues.

V is TRBV20-1 and J is TRBJ2-7; 14 nucleotides align to TRBD2. The CDR3 extends over 13 amino acids. Germline trimming cut 6 bases from V and 4 bases from J; bases unmatched to any gene: 2. Germline V gene lookup returns CDR1 DFQATT and CDR2 SNEGSKA (reference sequence). The CDR3 sequence: CSARTSGGYEQYF. The CDR3 DNA sequence: TGCAGTGCAAGGACTAGCGGGGGGTACGAGCAGTACTTC.

The rearrangement joins TRBV29-1 to TRBJ1-3; unclear D gene. The CDR3 is 14 amino acids. V was trimmed by 1 base and J by 0 bases, leaving 7 bases between them. Germline assignment: CDR1 SQVTM and CDR2 ANQGSEA. The CDR3, as DNA: TGCAGCGTTGAAGGTGGAGACTCTGGAAACACCATATATTTT. Translating gives CSVEGGDSGNTIYF.

This clonotype was counted once. This chain links TRBV19 with TRBJ1-2; tentatively, D is TRBD1 (6 bases). Germline V CDR1 and CDR2: LNHDA, SQIVND (reference sequence). Trimming stripped 8 bases from V and 11 bases from J, with 18 bases between. The CDR3 is 12 amino acids. For the CDR3, the DNA is TGTGCCAGTTCTCAAGGGGGTTTTGGTTACACCTTC. This encodes CASSQGGFGYTF.

This clonotype appeared many times. The genes are TRBV5-1 and TRBJ2-7, with D unresolved. This CDR3 region has 15 residues. Germline CDR1 SGHRS, CDR2 YFSETQ. Trimming cost V 1 base and J 1 base, with 12 bases left between them. CDR3 sequence: CASSLSISTSYEQYF. CDR3 DNA: TGCGCCAGCAGCTTGAGTATCTCAACGTCCTACGAGCAGTACTTC.

The J gene is TRBJ2-3, the V gene TRBV7-3, with TRBD1 as a possible D gene (6 bases). Deletions cut 5 bases from V and 2 bases from J, with 17 bases between. The germline V gene has CDR1 SGHTA and CDR2 FQGTGA. This CDR3 has 16 residues. The CDR3 DNA is TGTGCCAGCAGCCCGGACTCAACAGGGCCCACAGATACGCAGTATTTT. As protein: CASSPDSTGPTDTQYF.

The chain employs TRBV20-1 and TRBJ2-7, with 8 nucleotides matching TRBD1. This CDR3 is built from 15 residues. Germline-derived CDR1 and CDR2 are DFQATT and SNEGSKA (reference sequence). V was pared by 5 bases and J by 0 bases, with 9 bases of the junction left unmatched. CDR3 coding DNA: TGCAGTGCTTTACAGGGGGACGGTTTCTCCTACGAGCAGTACTTC. Translated: CSALQGDGFSYEQYF.

This clonotype was seen only a few times. The chain carries TRBV2 and TRBJ1-5; D might be TRBD1 (5 bases). Germline V gene lookup returns CDR1 SNHLY and CDR2 FYNNEI. There are 14 residues in the CDR3. The V end lost 6 bases, the J end lost 10 bases, and 19 bases lay between the germline ends. The CDR3 coding sequence is TGTGCCAGCAGAGACAGCCATGGAGGAAATCCCCAGCATTTT. Translation: CASRDSHGGNPQHF.

The CDR3: CATSKGLAGDTGELFF. The CDR3 coding sequence is TGTGCCACCAGCAAGGGACTAGCGGGAGACACCGGGGAGCTGTTTTTT. This sequence joins TRBV15 and TRBJ2-2; 14 nucleotides align to TRBD2. The V gene end was trimmed by 4 bases and the J gene end by 3 bases; junction bases not matched to a gene: 1. There are 16 residues in the CDR3. The germline gives CDR1 LNHNV, CDR2 YYDKDF (reference sequence).